Listed below are T cell receptor beta chains from one sample, sequenced in a study of cytomegalovirus exposure and HLA in healthy donors. Sequenced by immunoSEQ multiplex PCR; TCRdb stores in-frame clones only, minus some. The sample has 150,000 to 200,000 clones; 84% are singletons. Sequencing input: PBMCs. All receptors come from a man aged 25 to 40 in good health and CMV-seropositive. The CDR3 runs from the conserved cysteine through the conserved F or W. The order of the fields is J gene, clone size, D gene, V gene, CDR3 DNA, CDR3 protein. D genes are given only for firm matches. Clone size is given for some rows only: seen once, a few or many times, or a class if the clone is expanded.

TRBJ1-4,-,-,TRBV28,TGTGCCAGCTTCAGTGAAAAACTGTTTTTT,CASFSEKLFF
TRBJ2-2,-,-,TRBV6-6,TGTGCCAGCAGTTACAACAGGGACAGGGAGCTGTTTTTT,CASSYNRDRELFF
TRBJ2-1,-,-,TRBV5-1,TGCGCCAGCAGCTCCACCCTGACTCATGAGCAGTTCTTC,CASSSTLTHEQFF
TRBJ2-5,-,-,TRBV10-2,TGCGCCATCCCCCGACAGGCTGGGGAGACCCAGTACTTC,CAIPRQAGETQYF
TRBJ2-7,-,TRBD2,TRBV29-1,TGCAGCGTTGACGTTAGCGGGGCTTACGAGCAGTACTTC,CSVDVSGAYEQYF
TRBJ1-2,-,TRBD1,TRBV7-9,TGTGCCAGCAGCTTCTCTCCGGGACAGGGGTATGGCTACACCTTC,CASSFSPGQGYGYTF
TRBJ2-1,-,TRBD2,TRBV29-1,TGCAGCGTTGGGCCCGGGACTAGCGGATACAATGAGCAGTTCTTC,CSVGPGTSGYNEQFF
TRBJ2-1,-,-,TRBV25-1,TGTGCCAGCAGTCTCGCGTCCTACAATGAGCAGTTCTTC,CASSLASYNEQFF
TRBJ1-1,-,-,TRBV9,TGTGCCAGCAGCGTAACAGGGCACGGTCGGAACACTGAAGCTTTCTTT,CASSVTGHGRNTEAFF
TRBJ2-4,-,TRBD1,TRBV7-9,TGTGCCAGCAGCTCGTGGGACAGGGTAAACATTCAGTACTTC,CASSSWDRVNIQYF
TRBJ1-1,few,-,TRBV20-1,TGCAGTGCTACAGGGAACACTGAAGCTTTCTTT,CSATGNTEAFF